This TCR beta chain was sequenced during a study of OX40 agonist ivuxolimab in advanced cancers. TCRdb's copy holds only in-frame clones and misses some; the assay was immunoSEQ multiplex PCR. Here the sample spans 100,000 or so clones, approximately 93% being singletons. Concerning this clone itself: Its antigen is not known.

Germline V gene sequence: CDR1 SGHRS, CDR2 YFSETQ. V dropped 3 bases and J dropped 4; count of bases not matched to a gene: 4. The CDR3 consists of 15 residues. Study outcomes and limitations: The CD4+ and CD8+ T cells in the blood had expanded clonally by week 6 at 0.1 to 3.0 mg/kg. Antigen specificity remained undetermined for the expanded peripheral T cells.

The chain carries TRBV5-1 and TRBJ2-2; 9 bases are a match to TRBD1. The material sequenced was CD4+ or CD8+ T cells sorted from blood, taken in a trial of the OX40 agonist ivuxolimab. This receptor was obtained from an adult with an advanced solid tumor such as melanoma, head and neck, liver or kidney cancer. In DNA, the CDR3 is TGCGCCAGCAGCTCCGGGACAGGGTCCACCGGGGAGCTGTTTTTT. This encodes CASSSGTGSTGELFF.